The rows below give T cell receptor beta chains drawn from one sample of a study of T-cell memory formation after mild COVID-19. TCRdb re-derived calls from the 5' RACE reads in MiXCR, one entry per CDR3 protein. The sample lists 290,000 or so distinct CDR3 sequences, 19% occurring once. Sequences were obtained from PBMCs or a T cell subset sorted from them (not recorded which). These receptors were obtained from a man between 18 and 29 years old who had mild COVID-19 (a few samples of this study predate the infection). Cell type and time point are not known. Both conserved end residues are part of each CDR3. A D gene is named only where the DNA matches it firmly. Clone size is not always given. Where it is, it says once, few, many or a class for expanded clones.

cdr3_nt,cdr3_aa,j_call,d_call,v_call,clone_size
TGTGCCACCCGAGCCGGGACAGGGTATCAGCCCCAGCATTTT,CATRAGTGYQPQHF,TRBJ1-5,TRBD1,TRBV6-2/TRBV6-3,few
TGTGCCTGGAGTGTACTTCTGGGACAGCAAGAGACCCAGTACTTC,CAWSVLLGQQETQYF,TRBJ2-5,TRBD1,TRBV30,NA
TGTGCCAGCAGCGCCGCAGGGGCCAACGAGCAGTACTTC,CASSAAGANEQYF,TRBJ2-7,NA,TRBV27,NA
TGTGCCAGCAGTGATTACAGGGGAGAGACTGAACTGTTTTTT,CASSDYRGETELFF,TRBJ1-4,TRBD1,TRBV12-3/TRBV12-4,few
TGTGCCAGCAGTCCCGTTGACAGGACCTTCACAGATACGCAGTATTTT,CASSPVDRTFTDTQYF,TRBJ2-3,NA,TRBV12-3/TRBV12-4,NA
TGCGCCAGCAGCCAAGATCTAGGAGAGCAGTACTTC,CASSQDLGEQYF,TRBJ2-7,NA,TRBV4-1,NA
TGTGCCAGCAGTCAACTAGCTCAGGGAAAAGAGACCCAGTACTTC,CASSQLAQGKETQYF,TRBJ2-5,NA,TRBV4-2,NA
TGTGCCAGCAGCCGGACACTAGCGGGGGTCGGGGAGCTGTTTTTT,CASSRTLAGVGELFF,TRBJ2-2,TRBD2,TRBV7-9,few
TGTGCCACCAGTGACGGGACAGATAACTATGGCTACACCTTC,CATSDGTDNYGYTF,TRBJ1-2,TRBD1,TRBV24-1,few
TGCGCCAGCATGGGGACTCCTTGCAATCAGCCCCAGCATTTT,CASMGTPCNQPQHF,TRBJ1-5,NA,TRBV5-1,few
TGTGCCAGCAGTTTAACAGGGGCAAATGAAAAACTGTTTTTT,CASSLTGANEKLFF,TRBJ1-4,TRBD1,TRBV12-3/TRBV12-4,few
TGTGCCAGCAGCCCCCGACAGGGCGATTCACCCCTCCACTTT,CASSPRQGDSPLHF,TRBJ1-6,NA,TRBV3-2,NA
TGTGCCAGCAATACAGGGTCTGGAAACACCATATATTTT,CASNTGSGNTIYF,TRBJ1-3,NA,TRBV28,NA
TGTGCCAGCAGTTACTCAGGAAACACCCCCTACGAGCAGTACTTC,CASSYSGNTPYEQYF,TRBJ2-7,NA,TRBV6-5,NA
TGTGCCACAAGGACAGTCTCCTACGAGCAGTACTTC,CATRTVSYEQYF,TRBJ2-7,NA,TRBV10-3,once
TGTGCCAGCACCGTGTCGCCGCGAGAGACCCAGTACTTC,CASTVSPRETQYF,TRBJ2-5,NA,TRBV12-3/TRBV12-4,NA
TGTGCCATCAGCGAGACAGCTCTCGGAAACACCATATATTTT,CAISETALGNTIYF,TRBJ1-3,NA,TRBV10-3,few
TGTGCCAGCAGCTTAACAAGGTCGATGACTAGCGGGGGTCTAGGGAACATTCAGTACTTC,CASSLTRSMTSGGLGNIQYF,TRBJ2-4,TRBD2,TRBV7-3,NA
TGTGCCAGCAGCTTAAACTGGCTTAGCACAGATACGCAGTATTTT,CASSLNWLSTDTQYF,TRBJ2-3,NA,TRBV7-2,NA
TGTGCTAGCAGCTCGGGGGGATCAGGAGGAGAGACCCAGTACTTC,CASSSGGSGGETQYF,TRBJ2-5,TRBD2,TRBV7-7,few
TGCGCCAGCAGCTTACAGGGGATCAGCACCGGGGAGCTGTTTTTT,CASSLQGISTGELFF,TRBJ2-2,TRBD1,TRBV5-1,few
TGTGCCAGCAGCACCGAGGCGACTAGTCGCTACACCTTC,CASSTEATSRYTF,TRBJ1-2,NA,TRBV11-2,few
TGTGCCAGCAGCCCCAGCATGCGCACGAACCGTGGCTACACCTTC,CASSPSMRTNRGYTF,TRBJ1-2,NA,TRBV7-9,few
TGTGCCAGCCATGGGACAGGGGAAGGGCAGCCCCAGCATTTT,CASHGTGEGQPQHF,TRBJ1-5,TRBD1,TRBV6-5,NA
TGTGCCAGCAGCTTGGTAACAGGACCAACCAATGAAGCTTTCTTT,CASSLVTGPTNEAFF,TRBJ1-1,NA,TRBV5-8,NA
TGCGCCAGCTGGACAGAAGGAGGAAACACCATATATTTT,CASWTEGGNTIYF,TRBJ1-3,NA,TRBV5-1,NA
TGTGCCAGCTCACCAATATCCACAGGGGCTGGCGAGCAGTACTTC,CASSPISTGAGEQYF,TRBJ2-7,TRBD1,TRBV18,NA
TGTGCCAGCAGCCCGTTTATGGGATACAATGAGCAGTTCTTC,CASSPFMGYNEQFF,TRBJ2-1,NA,TRBV7-2,few
TGTGCCAGCAGTACAGCCGGCACAGATACGCAGTATTTT,CASSTAGTDTQYF,TRBJ2-3,NA,TRBV5-6,few
TGCAGCGTTGGGGTCGCGAGCTCTGGAAACACCATATATTTT,CSVGVASSGNTIYF,TRBJ1-3,NA,TRBV29-1,NA
TGCGCCAGCAGCCAGCTGGGTAGCGGCTACGAGCAGTACTTC,CASSQLGSGYEQYF,TRBJ2-7,NA,TRBV4-1,few
TGCGCCAGCAGCCAAGATTGGACACCGGGGAATGAGCAGTTCTTC,CASSQDWTPGNEQFF,TRBJ2-1,NA,TRBV4-3,many
TGTGCCAGCAGCGTTACTAGCGGGACCACACAAGAGCAGTACTTC,CASSVTSGTTQEQYF,TRBJ2-7,TRBD2,TRBV9,NA
TGTGCCAGCAGTTCTCTAGGGGCTGGCTACACCTTC,CASSSLGAGYTF,TRBJ1-2,NA,TRBV6-5,NA
TGTGCCAGCACCCGGACCGCGAACACCGGGGAGCTGTTTTTT,CASTRTANTGELFF,TRBJ2-2,NA,TRBV6-5,NA
TGTGCCAGCAGCTTAAATCAGGGGGGGGATACGCAGTATTTT,CASSLNQGGDTQYF,TRBJ2-3,NA,TRBV11-2,many
TGCAGCGTTGTCCCAGAAAACTATGGCTACACCTTC,CSVVPENYGYTF,TRBJ1-2,NA,TRBV29-1,NA
TGCAGTGCTAGGGATTCGGGACTAGCGATTCGGTCCTTC,CSARDSGLAIRSF,TRBJ2-1,TRBD2,TRBV20-1,few
TGTGCCAGCAGCAGAGGAGGGGGGCCATCAGATACGCAGTATTTT,CASSRGGGPSDTQYF,TRBJ2-3,NA,TRBV28,few
TGTGCTAGTGGTTTGGTAGGGGGAGAGACCCAGTACTTC,CASGLVGGETQYF,TRBJ2-5,NA,TRBV12-5,NA
TGTGCCAGCAGGGCGGGACTAGCGGGGACGGATGAGCAGTTCTTC,CASRAGLAGTDEQFF,TRBJ2-1,TRBD2,TRBV6-5,NA